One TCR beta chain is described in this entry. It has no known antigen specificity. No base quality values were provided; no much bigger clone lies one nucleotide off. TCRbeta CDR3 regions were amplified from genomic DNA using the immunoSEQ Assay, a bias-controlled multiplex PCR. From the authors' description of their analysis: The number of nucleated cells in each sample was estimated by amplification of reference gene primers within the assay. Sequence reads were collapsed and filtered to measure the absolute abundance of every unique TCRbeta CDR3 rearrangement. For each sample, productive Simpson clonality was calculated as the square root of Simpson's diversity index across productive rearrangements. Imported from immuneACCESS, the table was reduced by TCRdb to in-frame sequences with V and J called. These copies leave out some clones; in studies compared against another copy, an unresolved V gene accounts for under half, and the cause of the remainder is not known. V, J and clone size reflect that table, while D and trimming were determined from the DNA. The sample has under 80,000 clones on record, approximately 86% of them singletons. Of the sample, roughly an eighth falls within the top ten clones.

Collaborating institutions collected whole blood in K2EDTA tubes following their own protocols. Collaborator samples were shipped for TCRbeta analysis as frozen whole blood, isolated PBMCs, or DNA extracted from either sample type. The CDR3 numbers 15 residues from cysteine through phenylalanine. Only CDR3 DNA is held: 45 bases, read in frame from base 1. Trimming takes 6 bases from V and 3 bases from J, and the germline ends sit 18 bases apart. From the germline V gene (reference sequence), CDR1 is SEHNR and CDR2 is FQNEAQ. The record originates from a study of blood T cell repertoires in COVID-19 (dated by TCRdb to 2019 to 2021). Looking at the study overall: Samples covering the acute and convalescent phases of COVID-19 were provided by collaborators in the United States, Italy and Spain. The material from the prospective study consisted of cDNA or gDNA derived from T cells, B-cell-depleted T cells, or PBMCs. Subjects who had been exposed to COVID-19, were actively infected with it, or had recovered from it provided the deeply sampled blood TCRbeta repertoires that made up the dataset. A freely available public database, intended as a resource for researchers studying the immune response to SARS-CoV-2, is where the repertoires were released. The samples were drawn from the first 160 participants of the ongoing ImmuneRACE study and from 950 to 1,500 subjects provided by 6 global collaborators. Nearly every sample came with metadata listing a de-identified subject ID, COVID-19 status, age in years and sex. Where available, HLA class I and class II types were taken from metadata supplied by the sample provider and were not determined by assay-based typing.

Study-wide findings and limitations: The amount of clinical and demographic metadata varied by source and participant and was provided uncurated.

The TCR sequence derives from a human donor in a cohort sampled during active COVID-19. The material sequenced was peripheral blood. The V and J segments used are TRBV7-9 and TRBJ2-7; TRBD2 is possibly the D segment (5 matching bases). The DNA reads TGTGCCAGCAGTACAGACCGGGGTTCGGGCTACGAGCAGTACTTC. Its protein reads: CASSTDRGSGYEQYF.